The next 23 T cell receptor beta chains were all read from a single sample in a study of OX40 agonist ivuxolimab in advanced cancers. The library was built by means of the immunoSEQ multiplex PCR assay. Sourced from immuneACCESS, this table was stored by TCRdb with only in-frame sequences that have V and J called. A share of the clones is absent; for the studies checked, an unresolved V gene accounts for under half, and the remainder has no known explanation. Here the sample has some 86,000 clones; about 86% occur a single time. The ten most abundant clones make up roughly 6% of the sample. The sequencing used CD4+ or CD8+ T cells sorted from blood, collected in a trial of the OX40 agonist ivuxolimab. The receptors here all came from an adult with an advanced solid tumor such as melanoma, head and neck, liver or kidney cancer.

This clone was detected only a few times. The chain is built from TRBV7-9 and TRBJ2-7; D possibly corresponds to TRBD1 (6 bases). The V end lost 1 base, the J end lost 9 bases, and 13 bases lay between the germline ends. The CDR3 has 13 residues. CDR1 and CDR2 (germline): SEHNR, FQNEAQ (reference sequence). The chain's CDR3 is CASSLGTGFGQYF. As DNA, the CDR3 is TGTGCCAGCAGCTTAGGTACAGGGTTCGGGCAGTACTTC.

The chain is built from TRBV5-4 and TRBJ2-1; TRBD1 might be the D (6 bases). Per germline, CDR1 SGHNT and CDR2 YYREEE (reference sequence). This CDR3 region has 15 residues. The V and J ends lost 4 bases and 0 bases respectively, with 11 bases between them. This CDR3 reads CASSKGQLSYNEQFF. The CDR3 DNA is TGTGCCAGCAGCAAGGGACAACTCTCCTACAATGAGCAGTTCTTC. The full variable domain, with the rest looked up from reference TRBV5-4 and TRBJ2-1, is ETGVTQSPTHLIKTRGQQVTLRCSSQSGHNTVSWYQQALGQGPQFIFQYYREEENGRGNFPPRFSGLQFPNYSSELNVNALELDDSALYLCASSKGQLSYNEQFFGPGTRLTVL.

The J gene is TRBJ1-1, the V gene TRBV5-6; perhaps TRBD1 as D (5 bases). V lost 4 bases and J lost 1, with 17 bases in between. The germline V gene has CDR1 SGHDT and CDR2 YYEEEE. The CDR3 has 16 residues. The CDR3 protein is CASSLPMGPANTEAFF. The CDR3 DNA sequence: TGTGCCAGCAGCCTTCCGATGGGGCCAGCGAACACTGAAGCTTTCTTT.

The J gene is TRBJ2-5, the V gene TRBV19; TRBD1 might be the D (5 bases). The CDR3 has 13 residues. The germline V and J ends were trimmed by 5 bases and 6 bases, with 13 bases remaining between them. The germline V gene encodes CDR1 LNHDA and CDR2 SQIVND (reference sequence). The CDR3 nucleotides read TGTGCCAGTAGTTCGACAGTAAGACAGACCCAGTACTTC. Its translation: CASSSTVRQTQYF.

This chain connects TRBV7-2 to TRBJ1-4, with a tentative D call TRBD1 (5 bases). The CDR3 consists of 17 residues. Trimming pared 1 base from V and 11 bases from J, leaving 23 bases between. In germline, CDR1 is SGHTA, CDR2 FQGNSA. Here the CDR3 reads CASSLVASSGLKGKLFF. In DNA, the CDR3 is TGTGCCAGCAGCTTAGTCGCGAGTTCGGGACTCAAGGGGAAACTGTTTTTT.

The chain joins TRBV27 to TRBJ2-3; 7 bases are shared with TRBD2. The junction had 3 bases not matched to a gene; V was cut back by 2 bases and J by 1 base. Germline V CDR1 and CDR2: MNHEY, SMNVEV (reference sequence). The CDR3 sequence is 15 residues long. The CDR3 is CASSLVAGGTDTQYF. The CDR3, as DNA: TGTGCCAGCAGTTTAGTAGCGGGCGGCACAGATACGCAGTATTTT.

The V gene is TRBV14, the J gene TRBJ2-3; no definite D call. Germline-derived CDR1 and CDR2 are SGHDN and FVKESK. CDR3 length: 16 amino acids. V was pared by 0 bases and J by 5 bases, with 15 bases between. CDR3 DNA: TGTGCCAGCAGCCAAGATTTAGGCCGATTGAGAGATACGCAGTATTTT. Protein product: CASSQDLGRLRDTQYF.

V usage is TRBV5-4 and J usage is TRBJ2-5, with TRBD2 matching 13 bases. The CDR3 totals 17 residues. V trimming: 5 bases; J trimming: 7 bases; junction bases outside the gene matches: 14. The germline V gene encodes CDR1 SGHNT and CDR2 YYREEE (reference sequence). CDR3 sequence reads: CASSSGTSGIKDGTQYF. The CDR3 DNA reads TGTGCCAGCAGTTCCGGGACTAGCGGGATCAAGGACGGGACCCAGTACTTC.

This chain joins TRBV7-9 and TRBJ1-3; the D gene is possibly TRBD1 (6 bases). Trimming shortened V by 0 bases and J by 0 bases, and 15 bases separated the two germline ends. Germline assignment: CDR1 SEHNR and CDR2 FQNEAQ (reference sequence). The CDR3 is 18 amino acids. In DNA, the CDR3 is TGTGCCAGCAGCTTAGCGGGTTCAGGGGCCCGCTCTGGAAACACCATATATTTT. Protein sequence: CASSLAGSGARSGNTIYF.

This clone has a single count. This rearrangement joins TRBV7-6 to TRBJ2-5; D not resolved. V gave up 2 bases and J gave up 5 bases, with 3 bases separating them. There are 11 residues in the CDR3. Looked up from germline, CDR1 is SGHVS and CDR2 is FNYEAQ. CDR3 coding DNA: TGTGCCAGCAGCTTATATGAGACCCAGTACTTC. Protein sequence: CASSLYETQYF.

The chain has TRBV2 and TRBJ1-5; 10 bases agree with TRBD1. V was pared by 5 bases and J by 1 base, with 14 bases of the junction left unmatched. In germline, CDR1 is SNHLY, CDR2 FYNNEI. CDR3 length: 19 residues. The CDR3 DNA follows: TGTGCCAGCAGTTTCAGCCGGGACAGGGGAGCCCGAAGCAATCAGCCCCAGCATTTT. This translates into CASSFSRDRGARSNQPQHF.

J is TRBJ2-2 and V is TRBV5-1; D is uncertain. V was trimmed by 0 bases and J by 2 bases, leaving 11 bases between them. Per the germline V gene, CDR1 is SGHRS and CDR2 is YFSETQ. The CDR3 loop spans 16 amino acids. The CDR3 region has the DNA TGCGCCAGCAGCTTGGATAGCACAGAAAACACCGGGGAGCTGTTTTTT. Translation: CASSLDSTENTGELFF.

The CDR3 nucleotides are TGTGCCAGCGGGGGAAACACCATATATTTT. It codes for CASGGNTIYF. The V and J genes are TRBV6-6 and TRBJ1-3; no definite D call. Trimming removed 8 bases at V and 4 bases at J, with 3 bases between. Looked up from germline, CDR1 is MNHNY and CDR2 is SVGAGI (reference sequence). The CDR3 loop spans 10 amino acids.

This clone was counted only a few times. This chain uses TRBV5-4 with TRBJ2-1; 10 nucleotides match TRBD1. Germline CDR1 reads SGHNT; CDR2 reads YYREEE (reference sequence). V lost 2 bases, J lost 4 bases, and 3 bases stayed unmatched. The CDR3 sequence is 15 residues long. The CDR3 nucleotides are TGTGCCAGCAGCTTCGGGACAGGGGTGTACAATGAGCAGTTCTTC. This translates into CASSFGTGVYNEQFF.

V and J are TRBV5-6 and TRBJ2-5, with 7 positions matching TRBD2. V lost 0 bases and J lost 7; bases outside the gene matches: 12. The CDR3 spans 16 residues. Germline CDR1 SGHDT, CDR2 YYEEEE. CDR3 nucleotides: TGTGCCAGCAGCTTGGTCTCGGCCAAATGGGGGGGGACCCAGTACTTC. This translates into CASSLVSAKWGGTQYF.

The V and J genes are TRBV30 and TRBJ2-7; the match to TRBD2 covers 9 bases. The V and J ends lost 3 bases and 2 bases, in that order; junction bases with no gene match: 5. The CDR3 totals 14 residues. Germline V gene lookup returns CDR1 GTSNPN and CDR2 SVGIG (reference sequence). The DNA for the CDR3 is TGTGCCTGGAGCTCGGGACTAGCAGCCTACGAGCAGTACTTC. Protein: CAWSSGLAAYEQYF.

The chain recombines TRBV5-1 with TRBJ2-7; no reliable D call. This CDR3 region has 11 residues. From germline, CDR1 is SGHRS and CDR2 YFSETQ. V gave up 6 bases and J gave up 3 bases, with 7 bases separating them. CDR3 DNA: TGCGCCAGCAACACCAACTACGAGCAGTACTTC. This translates into CASNTNYEQYF.

V and J are TRBV5-4 and TRBJ2-3; either TRBD1 or TRBD2 may fit D (6 bases each). The V and J ends lost 0 bases and 0 bases respectively, with 20 bases between them. Germline CDR1 reads SGHNT; CDR2 reads YYREEE (reference sequence). CDR3 length equals 19 residues. CDR3 amino acids: CASSLDGFGGTGSTDTQYF. In DNA, the CDR3 is TGTGCCAGCAGCTTGGATGGCTTCGGGGGCACAGGTAGCACAGATACGCAGTATTTT. Drawing the rest from reference TRBV5-4 and TRBJ2-3, the complete variable domain is ETGVTQSPTHLIKTRGQQVTLRCSSQSGHNTVSWYQQALGQGPQFIFQYYREEENGRGNFPPRFSGLQFPNYSSELNVNALELDDSALYLCASSLDGFGGTGSTDTQYFGPGTRLTVL.

The chain uses TRBV28 and TRBJ1-2; TRBD1 matches at 8 bases. The V gene's germline CDR1 is MDHEN and CDR2 SYDVKM. J gave up 4 bases and V 6 bases, and 7 bases lay outside the gene matches. CDR3 length equals 14 residues. The DNA of the CDR3 is TGTGCCAGCAGAGTTCAGGGGGCTGGCTATGGCTACACCTTC. Translation gives CASRVQGAGYGYTF.

This chain connects TRBV15 to TRBJ1-2, with TRBD1 matching over 7 bases. CDR3 length equals 18 residues. Trimming cost V 1 base and J 0 bases; bases outside gene matches: 11. CDR1 is LNHNV and CDR2 is YYDKDF in the germline V gene (reference sequence). DNA for the CDR3: TGTGCCACCAGCAGAGTGGTAGGCGGGACAGTAACTAACTATGGCTACACCTTC. It yields the protein CATSRVVGGTVTNYGYTF.

The sample holds a few counts of this clone. V usage is TRBV21-1 and J usage is TRBJ1-1; no DNA check was done on the table's D call, TRBD1. TRBV21-1 is classified as a pseudogene. This CDR3 contains 12 residues. CDR3 region: CASRQGNTEAFF. CDR3 nucleotide sequence: TGTGCCAGCCGACAGGGGAACACTGAAGCTTTCTTT.

This chain connects TRBV4-2 to TRBJ1-2; D possibly corresponds to TRBD1 (6 bases). V lost 0 bases and J lost 7, with 15 bases in between. The CDR3 is 15 amino acids. Germline V gives CDR1 LGHNA, CDR2 YNFKEQ. As DNA, the CDR3 is TGTGCCAGCAGCCAAGATCAACAGGGATATAGTGGCTACACCTTC. It is translated as CASSQDQQGYSGYTF.

The genes are TRBV14 and TRBJ1-5, with 7 bases that match TRBD1. This CDR3 region has 14 residues. The junction had 6 bases not matched to a gene; V was cut back by 6 bases and J by 4 bases. CDR1 is SGHDN and CDR2 is FVKESK in the germline V gene. This chain's CDR3 is CASSLGGRNQPQHF. CDR3 DNA: TGTGCCAGCAGTCTAGGGGGCCGAAATCAGCCCCAGCATTTT.